This TCR beta chain was retrieved from a study of T cells after yellow fever vaccination. The study, taken as a whole, reports: Across the CD4 and CD8 compartments, a small share of clonotypes was present in both. Compared with primary, the secondary response was weaker and peaked at day 5, not 15. There was a possibility that FACS-sorted repertoires contained abundant clonotypes contaminating from the bulk population.

V lost 0 bases and J lost 0, with 9 bases in between. Germline-derived CDR1 and CDR2 are SGHTA and FQGNSA. CDR3 length: 16 amino acids. Comments on this clonotype: The antigen remains unidentified.

A 5'RACE template-switching step, the method used to make TCR cDNA, added a universal primer site and UMIs. In TCRdb, the 5' RACE reads were re-called with MiXCR into one record per CDR3 protein. Here the sample spans about 340,000 distinct CDR3 sequences, 3% to 4.5% being singletons. The source is a man aged 18 to 35 who received the YFV17D yellow fever vaccine. The sample consisted of PBMCs, taken 5 days after the yellow fever booster vaccination. The J gene is TRBJ2-1, the V gene TRBV7-2; D not resolved. The CDR3 nucleotides read TGTGCCAGCAGCTTAGCGCGCGTTCCCTCCTACAATGAGCAGTTCTTC. It yields the protein CASSLARVPSYNEQFF.